A single T cell receptor (beta chain) is shown here with its context. This receptor's antigen is unknown. Base qualities were left out, and no much larger clone turns up one base away. Library generation was performed with the immunoSEQ multiplex PCR assay. For the multiplex PCR, a mixture combining 60 forward primers for TCR Vbeta segments and 13 reverse primers for TCR Jbeta segments was used. The CDR3 region of rearranged TCR beta genes was amplified from genomic DNA by a multiplex PCR assay. The Illumina HiSeq System was used to sequence the amplified TCR beta libraries as 87-base-pair reads. Per the authors' processing: A later analysis tallied roughly 76 million unique TCR beta chains across the 666 repertoires, and about 10 million of those chains were shared by two or more donors. Raw reads were error-corrected and collapsed into unique sequences by a nearest-neighbor algorithm in which closely related sequences were merged to remove PCR and sequencing errors. Alignment of CDR3 sequences to IMGT reference sequences was used to assign V, D and J gene segments. For a sequence to be retained, a match of at least six nucleotides was required to both a V gene segment and a J gene segment. A rearrangement was called productive if the CDR3 had no stop codons and remained in frame with V and J, and every other rearrangement was called non-productive. CDR3 was defined by IMGT convention, running from the second conserved V-encoded cysteine to the conserved J-encoded phenylalanine. The earlier analysis of fewer than 750 of the donors excluded sequences that lacked an unambiguous match to a single V gene segment. An earlier analysis of 550 to 650 of the donors classified V segments as functional when productive rearrangements were above 56.7% and as segregating when the standard deviation between donors was above 5%. A statistical classification framework was built for diagnosing cytomegalovirus status from the catalog of TCR beta chain sequences. In a later analysis, TCR nucleotide sequences were compared against IMGT/GENE-DB human TR gene sequences so that V and J genes could be assigned. In a later analysis, CDR3 sequences and most-parsimonious VDJ recombination scenarios were assigned using the TCRdist pipeline. A later analysis defined each TCR beta chain by its CDR3 amino acid sequence plus V-gene family, and excluded reads lacking a unique V-gene family. In a later analysis, around 600 highly shared, low-generation-probability nucleotide sequences were removed to address suspected cross-contamination and a sequencing artifact. In a later analysis, a clonal expansion index was calculated for each public chain from normalized within-repertoire ranks of inferred template counts. In a later analysis, generation probabilities were computed with a VDJ recombination model fitted to out-of-frame rearrangements, and the resulting probabilities were checked against IGoR. In a later analysis, hypergeometric tests were used to score TCR-TCR, TCR-HLA and TCR-CMV co-occurrence, with a repertoire-size bias correction applied to TCR pairs. A later analysis estimated false discovery rates by permuting HLA or CMV assignments 20 times. A later analysis grouped co-occurring TCRs with DBSCAN, adding TCRdist sequence similarity when clustering within HLA-allele-positive subsets. Repertoires with fewer than 30,000 or more than 120,000 public chains, plus five repertoires with anomalous nucleotide sharing, were excluded from co-occurrence clustering. Here the immuneACCESS table is served through TCRdb, limited to in-frame sequences with V and J called. Missing clones are a known gap in these copies; in checked studies unresolved V genes cover under half, and the rest lacks a known reason. V and J calls and clone size come straight from that table; D and trimming were deduced from the DNA. This sample holds 130,000 to 150,000 clones; around 80% were observed only once. The ten largest clones represent 8.8% of the sample.

These data are taken from a study of cytomegalovirus exposure and HLA in healthy donors (dated by TCRdb to 2017 to 2019). The study in broad terms: An earlier analysis of approximately 640 of the donors reported about 290 Gb of sequence data and roughly 110 million unique TCR beta sequences from some 180 million T cells. HLA typing included class I and class II loci at four-digit resolution. Every repertoire in the discovery cohort had been generated on one and the same sequencing platform. Roughly 300 gigabases of sequencing data and tens of millions of unique TCR sequences were included in an early release covering several hundred HLA-typed donors. Besides the first cohort of around 700 subjects, a separate validation cohort made up of 120 different subjects was used. The study combined high-throughput TCR immunosequencing, statistical association of individual TCRs with disease status, and machine learning to predict cytomegalovirus infection status. To study patterns of TCR occurrence, a later analysis re-analyzed previously published TCR beta repertoires from 700 or so donors and added high-resolution HLA genotyping. The number of donors typed differed by locus, with 629-630 for A, B, C, DRB1 and DQB1, roughly 520 for DQA1, 600 to 610 for DPA1, and roughly 450 for DPB1. In the later analysis, no new phenotypic data were used to find candidate immune exposures; instead, reliance was placed on TCR beta sequences and their occurrence across donors. In an earlier analysis of roughly 540 of the donors, high-throughput TCR beta sequencing was used to judge whether each TCR beta V gene segment behaved as functional or pseudogenic. The T cell repertoires of 666 subjects were profiled by immunosequencing and related to cytomegalovirus serostatus. Among under 450 genotyped donors of the cohort, an average of approximately 250,000 unique TCR beta nucleotide sequences were sequenced per donor, about a sixth of them non-productive. The study aimed to test whether signatures of past pathogen exposure could be identified by cataloging public T cell receptors. Donor age, sex, ethnicity and CMV serostatus were compiled alongside the repertoire data. Roughly 5 DR-DQ haplotypes were treated as single units for association and clustering because of strong linkage in the cohort. Of the roughly 410 genotyped donors, less than 85% were placed in the genetic ancestry cluster associated with self-reported Caucasian donors. Genome-wide SNP genotypes for about 55% of the roughly 670 donors were used in a later genetic analysis, which treated that subset as a discovery cohort. Results and caveats for the whole study, not just this receptor: A further reported finding was that TCR beta sequences accurately predicted the HLA-A and HLA-B alleles for most subjects in the first cohort. In a later analysis, over 15,000 TCR beta sequences were associated with specific HLA alleles at a false discovery rate of 0.05. Correlated functional status among segregating V segments might be attributable to linkage disequilibrium, but an unknown experimental factor could not be ruled out. The sequencing pipeline was judged likely to have produced a cluster of highly shared sequence variants as a technical artifact. In a later analysis, the rate of TCR association differed among HLA loci, with DRB1 alleles having the most associated TCRs and HLA-C alleles having the fewest. A later genetic analysis reported fewer N-insertions in productive TCRs among donors in an Asian-associated ancestry cluster than the roughly 620-donor mean. The 87-base-pair reads could not distinguish some IMGT-functional V segments, including TRBV6-2 and TRBV6-3, so those segments were excluded. The only immune exposure information available for the cohort was CMV serostatus. In a later genetic analysis, a missense DCLRE1C variant was associated with V-gene and J-gene trimming of TCR beta chains, and the association was replicated in an independent cohort. In vitro tests confirmed that a few of the cytomegalovirus-associated TCR beta chains recognize cytomegalovirus antigens. Presence/absence analyses assumed roughly uniform sequencing depth across donors, an assumption that may not hold. Across donors, most TCR sequences were observed very rarely, whereas some public TCRs were present in many individuals. In a later analysis, most CMV-associated TCR beta chains were found to appear HLA-restricted, with HLA associations seemingly driven largely by CMV exposure. It was suggested by the authors that the approach could potentially be generalized to other disease states and immunological phenotypes. In the study, approximately 160 TCR beta chains were listed as associated with cytomegalovirus. Because HLA typing was unavailable for some donors at each locus, only the typed subset was used in association tests. The earlier analysis of around 600 of the donors excluded fewer than 20 rarely observed V segments, including chromosome 9 orphons, because counts were too low. According to a later analysis, parvovirus B19, influenza, CMV and Epstein-Barr virus appeared linked to several top co-occurrence clusters. In this cohort, only TCR beta chains were sequenced, and detectable features were limited by the absence of alpha or paired-chain data. An earlier analysis of around 600 of the donors showed that most TCR beta V segments appeared in productive rearrangements either about 87% or about 30% of the time, which broadly matched IMGT annotations. Compared with equally common non-associated chains, HLA-associated TCR beta chains in a later analysis were more clonally expanded and had lower generation probabilities. Strong co-occurrence of HLA alleles, especially DR and DQ, made assigning TCR associations to individual alleles difficult. In both the original and validation cohorts, the classifier was reported to diagnose cytomegalovirus status with high specificity and sensitivity.

In total, roughly 670 healthy bone marrow donors made up the cohort. At the time of sampling, every cohort member was nominally healthy, though immune exposures that went unrecorded were likely present. The donor was CMV seropositive and belonged to the group of 250 to 300 seropositive cohort members. A peripheral blood sample was collected from each donor, and TCR beta sequencing was performed on peripheral blood mononuclear cells. The Qiagen DNeasy Blood Extraction Kit was used to extract genomic DNA from the blood cell samples. Including the terminal cysteine and phenylalanine, the CDR3 comprises 14 residues. Only the CDR3 DNA stays, 42 bases, in frame from base 1. V is reduced by 4 bases and J by 15 bases, leaving a spacing of 23 bases between them. Reading the germline V gene gives CDR1 SGHRS and CDR2 YFSETQ.

This TCR was recovered from a woman aged 45 to 65 in good health and CMV-seropositive. The V and J segments used are TRBV5-1 and TRBJ2-1; the D gene is perhaps TRBD2, on 6 matching bases. The specimen sequenced was PBMCs. The DNA sequence follows: TGCGCCAGCAGCCCCCCTCGCGGCGGGGCCGTCTCGTTCTTC. Translated, it gives CASSPPRGGAVSFF.